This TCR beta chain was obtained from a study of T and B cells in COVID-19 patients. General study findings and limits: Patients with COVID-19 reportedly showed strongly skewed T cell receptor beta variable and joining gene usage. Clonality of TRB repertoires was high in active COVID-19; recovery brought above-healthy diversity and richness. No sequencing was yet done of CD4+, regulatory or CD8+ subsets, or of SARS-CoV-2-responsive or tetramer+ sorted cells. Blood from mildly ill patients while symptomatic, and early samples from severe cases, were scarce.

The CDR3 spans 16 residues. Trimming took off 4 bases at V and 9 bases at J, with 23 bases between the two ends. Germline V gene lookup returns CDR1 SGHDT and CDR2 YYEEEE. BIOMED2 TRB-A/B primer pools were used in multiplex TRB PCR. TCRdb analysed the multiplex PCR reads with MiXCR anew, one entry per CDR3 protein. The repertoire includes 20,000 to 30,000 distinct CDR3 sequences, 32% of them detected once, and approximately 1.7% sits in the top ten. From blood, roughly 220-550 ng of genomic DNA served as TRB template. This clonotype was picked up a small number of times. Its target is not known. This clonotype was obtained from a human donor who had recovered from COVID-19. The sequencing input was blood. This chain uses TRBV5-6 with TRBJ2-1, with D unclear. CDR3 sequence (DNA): TGTGCCAGCAGCCTAAGACTGGTCGGACGATTCAGTGAGCAGTTCTTC. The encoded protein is CASSLRLVGRFSEQFF.